Described below is a single T cell receptor (beta chain) sequence and its context. The ends were cut back, 6 bases at V and 0 bases at J, with 15 bases in the middle. The CDR3 spans 16 residues. The data were taken from a study of blood T cells in healthy people across ages. For the study at large: Template switching caught about one barcoded beta molecule for each two T cells.

Together with a sample-barcoded 5' primer, a J-beta primer mix was included in a second PCR lasting roughly 6 to 12 cycles. TCRdb re-called the 5' RACE reads with MiXCR, one entry per CDR3 protein. The sample yields about 1.5 million distinct CDR3 sequences, approximately 38% seen once. This TCR came from a woman younger than 30 in good health. Input material: blood. This chain joins TRBV12-3 or TRBV12-4 and TRBJ2-1; the D gene is possibly TRBD1 (6 bases). CDR3 sequence: CASRDFTDSSYNEQFF. DNA for the CDR3: TGTGCCAGCAGGGACTTTACGGACAGCTCCTACAATGAGCAGTTCTTC.